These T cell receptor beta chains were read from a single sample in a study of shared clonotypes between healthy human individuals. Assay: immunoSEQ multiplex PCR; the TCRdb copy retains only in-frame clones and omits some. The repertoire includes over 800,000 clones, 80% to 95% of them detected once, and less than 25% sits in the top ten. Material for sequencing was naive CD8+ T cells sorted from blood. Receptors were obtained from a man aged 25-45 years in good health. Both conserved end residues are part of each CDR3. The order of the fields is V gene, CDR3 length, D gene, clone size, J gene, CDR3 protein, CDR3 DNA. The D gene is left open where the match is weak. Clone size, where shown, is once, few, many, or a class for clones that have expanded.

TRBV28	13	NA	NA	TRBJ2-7	CASSLQGSYEQYF	TGTGCCAGCAGCTTACAGGGTTCCTACGAGCAGTACTTC
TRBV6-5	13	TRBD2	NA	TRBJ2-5	CASRLAAGETQYF	TGTGCCAGCAGACTAGCGGCGGGGGAGACCCAGTACTTC
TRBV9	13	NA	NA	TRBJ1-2	CASSVAVDYGYTF	TGTGCCAGCAGCGTAGCAGTCGATTATGGCTACACCTTC
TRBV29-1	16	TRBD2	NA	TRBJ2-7	CSVEDLQGLATGEQYF	TGCAGCGTTGAAGATCTTCAGGGACTAGCGACGGGCGAGCAGTACTTC
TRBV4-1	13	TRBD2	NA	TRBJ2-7	CASSRITSDEQYF	TGCGCCAGCAGCCGAATAACTAGCGACGAGCAGTACTTC
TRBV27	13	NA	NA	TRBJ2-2	CASSRTNTGELFF	TGTGCCAGCAGTCGAACGAACACCGGGGAGCTGTTTTTT
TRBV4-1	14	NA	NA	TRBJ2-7	CASRDNSNSYEQYF	TGCGCCAGCAGAGATAACAGTAACTCCTACGAGCAGTACTTC
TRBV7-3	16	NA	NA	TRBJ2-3	CASSLGTLTSTDTQYF	TGTGCCAGCAGCTTAGGGACACTTACTAGCACAGATACGCAGTATTTT
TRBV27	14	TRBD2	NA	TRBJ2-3	CATRLAGVADTQYF	TGTGCCACCCGACTAGCGGGAGTTGCAGATACGCAGTATTTT
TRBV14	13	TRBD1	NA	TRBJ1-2	CASAVGGIYGYTF	TGTGCCAGCGCGGTAGGGGGCATCTATGGCTACACCTTC
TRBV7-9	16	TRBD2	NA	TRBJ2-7	CASSSPTSGSSYEQYF	TGTGCCAGCAGCTCGCCTACTAGCGGGAGCTCCTACGAGCAGTACTTC
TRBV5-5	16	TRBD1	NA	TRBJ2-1	CASSLKTGGRLNEQFF	TGTGCCAGCAGCTTGAAAACAGGGGGCAGGCTCAATGAGCAGTTCTTC
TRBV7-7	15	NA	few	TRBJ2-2	CASSQRNRETGELFF	TGTGCCAGCAGCCAGAGGAACAGGGAAACCGGGGAGCTGTTTTTT
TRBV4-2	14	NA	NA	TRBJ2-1	CASSQEGLSDEQFF	TGTGCCAGCAGCCAAGAAGGGTTGTCTGATGAGCAGTTCTTC
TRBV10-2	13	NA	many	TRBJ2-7	CASRVGPSYEQYF	TGCGCCAGCAGGGTAGGACCTTCCTACGAGCAGTACTTC
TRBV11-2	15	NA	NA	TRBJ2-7	CASSLGAGVSYEQYF	TGTGCCAGCAGCTTAGGGGCAGGGGTCTCCTACGAGCAGTACTTC
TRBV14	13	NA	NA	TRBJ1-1	CASSLHSGTEAFF	TGTGCCAGCAGCCTACATTCCGGGACTGAAGCTTTCTTT
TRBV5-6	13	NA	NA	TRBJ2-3	CASSLAVLDTQYF	TGTGCCAGCAGCTTGGCTGTGCTCGATACGCAGTATTTT
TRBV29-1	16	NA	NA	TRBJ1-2	CSVEDIPSWGANGYTF	TGCAGCGTTGAAGATATCCCCTCCTGGGGGGCGAATGGCTACACCTTC
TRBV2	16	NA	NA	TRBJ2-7	CASSPVRAGSSYEQYF	TGTGCCAGCAGCCCGGTCAGGGCGGGCAGCTCCTACGAGCAGTACTTC
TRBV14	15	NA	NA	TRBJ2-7	CASSQDPAASYEQYF	TGTGCCAGCAGCCAAGATCCTGCGGCTAGCTACGAGCAGTACTTC
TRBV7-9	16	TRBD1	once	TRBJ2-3	CASSLAPQGARDTQYF	TGTGCCAGCAGCTTAGCCCCGCAGGGGGCTAGGGATACGCAGTATTTT
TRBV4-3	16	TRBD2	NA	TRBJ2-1	CASSQATSGTHNEQFF	TGCGCCAGCAGCCAGGCGACTAGCGGGACCCACAATGAGCAGTTCTTC
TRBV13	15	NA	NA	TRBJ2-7	CASSSRQLTPYEQYF	TGTGCCAGCAGCTCTAGACAGCTTACACCTTACGAGCAGTACTTC
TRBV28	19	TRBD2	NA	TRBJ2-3	CASSFSSTVLGLAADTQYF	TGTGCCAGCAGTTTTTCTAGTACCGTGCTGGGACTAGCTGCAGATACGCAGTATTTT
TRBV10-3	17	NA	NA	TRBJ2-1	CAITPKGAGEVYNEQFF	TGTGCCATCACCCCGAAGGGGGCGGGAGAGGTCTACAATGAGCAGTTCTTC
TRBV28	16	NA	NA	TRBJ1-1	CASSLNDRPMNTEAFF	TGTGCCAGCAGCCTAAACGACAGACCGATGAACACTGAAGCTTTCTTT
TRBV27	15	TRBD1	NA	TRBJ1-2	CASSFRQGLIDGYTF	TGTGCCAGCAGTTTCCGACAGGGGTTGATAGATGGCTACACCTTC
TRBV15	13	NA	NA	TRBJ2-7	CATSNRDFNEQYF	TGTGCCACCAGCAACAGGGATTTCAACGAGCAGTACTTC
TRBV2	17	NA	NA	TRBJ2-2	CASSRNGDMTNTGELFF	TGTGCCAGCAGTCGGAACGGCGACATGACGAACACCGGGGAGCTGTTTTTT
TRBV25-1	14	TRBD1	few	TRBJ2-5	CASSDRTGVWEQYF	TGTGCCAGCAGTGATCGAACAGGGGTGTGGGAGCAGTACTTC
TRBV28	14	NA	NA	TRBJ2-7	CATVGTVDSYEQYF	TGTGCCACCGTGGGGACGGTAGACTCCTACGAGCAGTACTTC
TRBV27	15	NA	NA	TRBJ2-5	CASSSQQVFRETQYF	TGTGCCAGCAGTTCCCAACAGGTTTTTCGAGAGACCCAGTACTTC
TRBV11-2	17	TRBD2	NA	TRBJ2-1	CASSLGRAGVLYNEQFF	TGTGCCAGCAGCTTGGGCCGAGCGGGAGTTCTCTACAATGAGCAGTTCTTC
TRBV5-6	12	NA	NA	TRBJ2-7	CASSFLGDEQYF	TGTGCCAGCAGCTTTCTGGGCGACGAGCAGTACTTC
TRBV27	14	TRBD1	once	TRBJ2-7	CASSLRTGINEQYF	TGTGCCAGCAGTCTGCGGACAGGGATCAACGAGCAGTACTTC
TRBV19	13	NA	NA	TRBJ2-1	CASSIVKYNEQFF	TGTGCCAGTAGTATAGTGAAGTACAATGAGCAGTTCTTC
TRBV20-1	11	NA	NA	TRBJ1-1	CSATTYTEAFF	TGCAGTGCTACTACTTACACTGAAGCTTTCTTT
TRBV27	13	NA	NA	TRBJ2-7	CASSDLPLDEQYF	TGTGCCAGCAGTGACTTACCTCTCGACGAGCAGTACTTC
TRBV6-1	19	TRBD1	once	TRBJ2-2	CASSEAGQGKGAYTGELFF	TGTGCCAGCAGTGAAGCGGGACAGGGAAAAGGGGCATACACCGGGGAGCTGTTTTTT
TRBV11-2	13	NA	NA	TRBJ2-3	CASRKGVADTQYF	TGTGCCAGCCGAAAGGGAGTGGCAGATACGCAGTATTTT
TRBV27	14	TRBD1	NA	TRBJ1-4	CASSPAGQGRKLFF	TGTGCCAGCAGTCCCGCCGGACAGGGCAGAAAACTGTTTTTT
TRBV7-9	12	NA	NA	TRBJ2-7	CASSHSSYEQYF	TGTGCCAGCAGCCATAGCTCTTACGAGCAGTACTTC
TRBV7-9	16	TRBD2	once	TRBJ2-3	CASSFSPSGHTDTQYF	TGTGCCAGCAGCTTTTCACCTAGCGGCCACACAGATACGCAGTATTTT
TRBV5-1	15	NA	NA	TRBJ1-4	CASRTTIKRDEKLFF	TGCGCCAGCAGGACTACAATCAAGCGGGATGAAAAACTGTTTTTT
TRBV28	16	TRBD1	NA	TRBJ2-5	CASSSSPGQGSETQYF	TGTGCCAGCAGTTCCTCCCCGGGACAGGGGTCAGAGACCCAGTACTTC
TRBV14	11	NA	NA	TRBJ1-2	CASSQTGGYTF	TGTGCCAGCAGCCAAACAGGGGGCTACACCTTC
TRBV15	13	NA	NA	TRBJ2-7	CATSRDLSYEQYF	TGTGCCACCAGCAGGGATCTCTCCTACGAGCAGTACTTC
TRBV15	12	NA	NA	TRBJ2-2	CATSRVPGELFF	TGTGCCACCAGCAGGGTCCCCGGGGAGCTGTTTTTT
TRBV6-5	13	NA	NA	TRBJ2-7	CASATGGSYEQYF	TGTGCCAGCGCGACCGGGGGATCCTACGAGCAGTACTTC
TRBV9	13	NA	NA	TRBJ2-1	CASSVGSSVEQFF	TGTGCCAGCAGCGTAGGCTCCAGCGTGGAGCAGTTCTTC
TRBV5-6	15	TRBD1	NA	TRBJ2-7	CASSLWDRVIHEQYF	TGTGCCAGCAGCTTGTGGGACAGGGTCATCCACGAGCAGTACTTC
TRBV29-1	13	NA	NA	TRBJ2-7	CSVCGGSTYEQYF	TGCAGCGTTTGCGGAGGTAGTACCTACGAGCAGTACTTC
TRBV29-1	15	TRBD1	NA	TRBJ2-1	CSVDPSTGRYNEQFF	TGCAGCGTTGATCCCTCGACAGGGCGCTACAATGAGCAGTTCTTC
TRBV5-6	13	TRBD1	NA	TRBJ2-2	CASSSGGTGELFF	TGTGCCAGCAGCTCAGGGGGCACCGGGGAGCTGTTTTTT
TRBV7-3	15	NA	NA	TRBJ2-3	CASSETGSVADTQYF	TGTGCCAGCAGTGAAACGGGGTCTGTTGCAGATACGCAGTATTTT
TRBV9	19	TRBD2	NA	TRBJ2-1	CASSVDLAARAGDHNEQFF	TGTGCCAGCAGCGTAGACTTAGCGGCGAGAGCGGGGGACCACAATGAGCAGTTCTTC
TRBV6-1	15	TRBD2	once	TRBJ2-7	CASRAGLAGDNEQYF	TGTGCCAGCAGGGCCGGACTAGCGGGAGACAACGAGCAGTACTTC